A single sample gave rise to the 8 T cell receptor beta chains below, sequenced in a study of blood T cell repertoires in COVID-19. Sequencing was performed with immunoSEQ multiplex PCR; in TCRdb, only in-frame clones are kept and a portion is missing. The profile shows roughly 20,000 clones, 70% to 90% of them singletons. Input material: peripheral blood. The receptor set was obtained from a human donor with active COVID-19. The donor label of this sample is uncertain.

This chain uses TRBV9 with TRBJ2-1; 7 nucleotides match TRBD1. Germline assignment: CDR1 SGDLS and CDR2 YYNGEE. Losses at the gene ends were 0 bases for V and 1 base for J; bases not matched to a gene: 1. The CDR3 sequence is 15 residues long. In nucleotides, the CDR3 is TGTGCCAGCAGCGTAGGGACAGGTTCCTACAATGAGCAGTTCTTC. It yields the protein CASSVGTGSYNEQFF.

The J gene is TRBJ1-4, the V gene TRBV4-2, with TRBD1 matching 8 bases. The CDR3 is 19 amino acids. J lost 4 bases, V lost 0 bases, and 13 bases had no gene match. Germline CDR1 LGHNA, CDR2 YNFKEQ. DNA of the CDR3: TGTGCCAGCAGCCAAGATCAAGTGGACAGGGAGGGACATAATGAAAAACTGTTTTTT. Protein product: CASSQDQVDREGHNEKLFF.

In DNA, the CDR3 is TGTGCCAGCAGCACCTCTAGCGGGAGGACCCAAGAGACCCAGTACTTC. Protein: CASSTSSGRTQETQYF. V is TRBV2 and J is TRBJ2-5; 11 bases are a match to TRBD2. J lost 1 base, V lost 6 bases, and 7 bases had no gene match. The CDR3 contains 16 residues. In germline, CDR1 is SNHLY, CDR2 FYNNEI.

The chain carries TRBV18 and TRBJ2-1; 10 bases map to TRBD1. The CDR3 runs to 15 residues. Germline loops: CDR1 KGHSH, CDR2 LQKENI. J lost 10 bases, V lost 6 bases, and 12 bases had no gene match. CDR3 amino acids: CASSLPPGQGSEQFF. CDR3 coding DNA: TGTGCCAGCTCTCTCCCCCCGGGACAGGGGTCCGAGCAGTTCTTC.

This sequence joins TRBV6-5 and TRBJ1-1; 7 bases line up with TRBD1. Germline V gene sequence: CDR1 MNHEY, CDR2 SVGAGI. Trimming at V came to 4 bases and at J to 4 bases, leaving 6 bases not matched to a gene. There are 14 residues in the CDR3. CDR3 coding DNA: TGTGCCAGCAGTTTTAGACAGGGTGTCACTGAAGCTTTCTTT. Amino acid sequence: CASSFRQGVTEAFF.

The rearrangement uses TRBV7-9 and TRBJ2-7; D is ambiguous. CDR3 length: 14 residues. Per germline, CDR1 SEHNR and CDR2 FQNEAQ (reference sequence). Trimming took off 5 bases at V and 0 bases at J, with 11 bases between the two ends. The CDR3 reads CASSLQLVSYEQYF. The CDR3, as DNA: TGTGCCAGCAGCCTTCAACTTGTCTCCTACGAGCAGTACTTC.

The chain recombines TRBV19 with TRBJ2-7, with 9 bases matching TRBD2. J gave up 2 bases and V 4 bases, and 15 bases lay outside the gene matches. Germline CDR1 is LNHDA and CDR2 is SQIVND (reference sequence). The CDR3 has 18 residues. The DNA of the CDR3 is TGTGCCAGTAGTACCTGGAATGTAGCGGGAGACTATCCCTACGAGCAGTACTTC. It translates to CASSTWNVAGDYPYEQYF.

The chain has TRBV28 and TRBJ2-7, with 7 bases matching TRBD2. Trimming cost V 0 bases and J 0 bases; bases outside gene matches: 2. There are 15 residues in the CDR3. The germline CDR1 and CDR2 sequences are MDHEN and SYDVKM. CDR3 bases: TGTGCCAGCAGTTTATGGTCTAGCGGCTCCTACGAGCAGTACTTC. Its protein is CASSLWSSGSYEQYF. The complete variable domain, with remaining parts taken from reference TRBV28 and TRBJ2-7, reads DVKVTQSSRYLVKRTGEKVFLECVQDMDHENMFWYRQDPGLGLRLIYFSYDVKMKEKGDIPEGYSVSREKKERFSLILESASTNQTSMYLCASSLWSSGSYEQYFGPGTRLTVT.